The 22 T cell receptor beta chains given below trace back to one sample, sequenced in a study of blood T cells in healthy people across ages. The use of a sample-barcoded 5' primer and a J-beta primer mix characterized a second PCR of roughly 6 to 11 cycles. TCRdb reprocessed the 5' RACE reads with MiXCR, giving one entry per CDR3 protein. The sample shows some 1.4 million distinct CDR3 sequences, approximately 42% of them seen only once. The sequenced sample consisted of blood. These receptors were collected from a woman in her late teens or twenties in good health.

This clonotype was counted between two and nine times. The rearrangement joins TRBV6-5 to TRBJ2-4; tentatively, D is TRBD1 (5 bases). The last part of the DNA fits TRBJ2-7 better; the J call may be wrong. This CDR3 has 13 residues. Germline CDR1 is MNHEY and CDR2 is SVGAGI. CDR3 nucleotide sequence: TGTGCCAGCAGTTACAGGGGTGGTGGCGAGCAGTACTTC. Its protein is CASSYRGGGEQYF.

The genes are TRBV12-3 or TRBV12-4 and TRBJ2-4; tentative D call: TRBD2 (6 bases). The CDR3 loop spans 14 amino acids. V lost 5 bases and J lost 13, with 21 bases in between. Here the CDR3 reads CASSPGGTWHEQYF. CDR3 nucleotides: TGTGCCAGCAGTCCCGGCGGGACGTGGCATGAGCAGTACTTC.

A few counts support this clonotype. The CDR3 nucleotides read TGTGCCAGCAGCCCAGGGACAGCCATCTACAATGAGCAGTTCTTC. This sequence encodes CASSPGTAIYNEQFF. This sequence joins TRBV6-5 and TRBJ2-1; TRBD1 matches 7 bases. Germline CDR1 MNHEY, CDR2 SVGAGI. V lost 6 bases, J lost 3 bases, and 8 bases stayed unmatched. There are 15 residues in the CDR3.

V gene TRBV3-1 combines with J gene TRBJ2-7, with 14 bases lining up with TRBD2. This CDR3 has 16 amino acids. Germline V gene lookup returns CDR1 LGHDT and CDR2 YNNKEL (reference sequence). Trimming removed 3 bases from V and 2 bases from J; junction bases left unmatched: 3. The CDR3 reads CASSQGLAGAPYEQYF. The CDR3 bases are TGTGCCAGCAGCCAGGGACTAGCGGGAGCACCCTACGAGCAGTACTTC.

The table lists this clonotype with a few counts. V and J are TRBV6-4 and TRBJ2-1, with 8 bases identical to TRBD2. Per germline, CDR1 MRHNA and CDR2 SNTAGT. The length of the CDR3 is 13 residues. J lost 9 bases, V lost 0 bases, and 1 base had no gene match. CDR3 loop: CASSDSAGVEQFF. The CDR3 DNA follows: TGTGCCAGCAGTGACTCAGCGGGGGTTGAGCAGTTCTTC.

This clonotype has more than one count but fewer than ten. A junction boundary mismatches the germline segment, possibly from a read error. The V call is TRBV5-1, the J call TRBJ2-7; TRBD2 agrees at 7 bases. The germline V gene has CDR1 SGHRS and CDR2 YFSETQ. The CDR3 runs 17 residues. The CDR3 reads CASSLWSRLADRYEQYF. Here the CDR3 DNA reads TGCGCTAGCAGCTTGTGGTCGCGGCTAGCGGATCGCTACGAGCAGTACTTC.

The chain joins TRBV6-5 to TRBJ1-1; D is uncertain. This CDR3 contains 15 residues. Trimming stripped 6 bases from V and 1 base from J, with 15 bases between. Germline V gene lookup returns CDR1 MNHEY and CDR2 SVGAGI. CDR3 loop: CASRAPSRGNTEAFF. The CDR3 DNA reads as TGTGCCAGCAGAGCCCCAAGCCGGGGGAACACTGAAGCTTTCTTT.

The chain couples TRBV10-2 to TRBJ2-4; 10 bases match TRBD2. Per germline, CDR1 WSHSY and CDR2 SAAADI. The CDR3 consists of 17 residues. V lost 6 bases, J lost 5 bases, and 13 bases stayed unmatched. The CDR3 reads CASRKGRGSGGENIQYF. The CDR3 DNA reads as TGCGCCAGCAGGAAGGGTCGAGGGAGCGGGGGGGAAAACATTCAGTACTTC.

The CDR3 nucleotides read TGCAGTGCTACGGGGACTAGCATGGGGGGGAATACGCAGTATTTT. Its protein product is CSATGTSMGGNTQYF. The chain recombines TRBV20-1 with TRBJ2-3; 9 bases align to TRBD2. CDR3 size: 15 residues. Germline V gene data show CDR1 as DFQATT and CDR2 as SNEGSKA (reference sequence). The V segment lost 4 bases and the J segment 7 bases; nucleotides outside the gene matches: 12.

The chain is built from TRBV6-5 and TRBJ2-1; possibly TRBD2 for D (6 bases). Near its end, the DNA agrees better with TRBJ2-7, so the J call may be wrong. CDR3 length equals 15 residues. Germline CDR1 MNHEY, CDR2 SVGAGI. In DNA, the CDR3 is TGTGCCAGCAACGGAGGGCGAGACTCCTACAATGAGCAGTACTTC. The encoded protein is CASNGGRDSYNEQYF.

This clonotype was seen many times. This rearrangement joins TRBV29-1 to TRBJ2-1, with 11 bases fitting TRBD2. V was clipped by 2 bases and J by 7 bases; unmatched bases: 10. The CDR3 runs 16 residues. Germline V gives CDR1 SQVTM, CDR2 ANQGSEA. The DNA for the CDR3 is TGCAGCGTTGAACCACGATGGGGACTAGCGGTGAATGAGCAGTTCTTC. Amino acid sequence: CSVEPRWGLAVNEQFF.

This clonotype was counted only a few times. This chain connects TRBV10-1 to TRBJ1-4; 7 nucleotides agree with TRBD1. V lost 7 bases to trimming and J lost 6 bases; unmatched junction nucleotides: 8. Germline CDR1 is WNHNN and CDR2 is SYGVQD (reference sequence). The CDR3 runs 14 residues. This CDR3 reads CASILDRRYEKLFF. The DNA for the CDR3 is TGCGCCAGCATCTTGGACAGGCGTTATGAAAAACTGTTTTTT.

The chain employs TRBV7-6 and TRBJ2-1; 7 nucleotides match TRBD1. J lost 6 bases, V lost 5 bases, and 13 bases had no gene match. The CDR3 has 16 amino acids. The germline V gene encodes CDR1 SGHVS and CDR2 FNYEAQ. Written as DNA, the CDR3 is TGTGCCAGCAGCAAAAATGACAGGGTATTTGGCAATGAGCAGTTCTTC. Translating it yields CASSKNDRVFGNEQFF.

This clonotype has only a few counts. The rearrangement joins TRBV9 to TRBJ2-1, with D perhaps TRBD1 (5 bases). Between the trimmed V and J ends, which lost 4 bases and 2 bases, there was a span of 16 bases. The germline V gene encodes CDR1 SGDLS and CDR2 YYNGEE. The CDR3 runs to 16 residues. The CDR3 here is CASSIGLARAYNEQFF. CDR3 DNA sequence: TGTGCCAGCAGCATCGGGCTGGCCAGGGCCTACAATGAGCAGTTCTTC.

The V gene is TRBV6-4, the J gene TRBJ1-1; D gene unclear. Trimming pared 7 bases from V and 5 bases from J, leaving 14 bases between. CDR3 length equals 13 residues. Germline V gene data show CDR1 as MRHNA and CDR2 as SNTAGT. CDR3 bases: TGTGCCAGCACCCAAAATGTTGGAACTGAAGCTTTCTTT. It is translated as CASTQNVGTEAFF.

A few counts support this clonotype. CDR3 in DNA: TGTGCCAGCAGCGTAAGGGTAGGGGTCCAAGAGACCCAGTACTTC. Translating gives CASSVRVGVQETQYF. This chain joins TRBV9 and TRBJ2-5; weak D call: TRBD1 (5 bases). Looked up from germline, CDR1 is SGDLS and CDR2 is YYNGEE. The CDR3 is made up of 15 amino acids. V was cut by 1 base and J by 1 base, with 11 bases left in between.

The gene calls are TRBV6-5 and TRBJ1-1; 9 bases are a match to TRBD1. The CDR3 is made up of 14 amino acids. The J segment lost 5 bases and the V segment lost 6 bases, leaving 7 bases of the junction unmatched. Germline CDR1 MNHEY, CDR2 SVGAGI. CDR3 nucleotide sequence: TGTGCCAGCAGACCACAGGGGGCTGGGACTGAAGCTTTCTTT. Its translation: CASRPQGAGTEAFF.

This clonotype occurred a few times. The genes are TRBV9 and TRBJ2-7, with 8 bases that match TRBD2. Germline CDR1 is SGDLS and CDR2 is YYNGEE. The CDR3 extends over 16 amino acids. The J segment lost 2 bases and the V segment lost 3 bases, leaving 10 bases of the junction unmatched. DNA of the CDR3: TGTGCCAGCAGCGCCGGGACTAGTGGACCCCCCTACGAGCAGTACTTC. It encodes CASSAGTSGPPYEQYF. The full variable domain, with the rest looked up from reference TRBV9 and TRBJ2-7, is DSGVTQTPKHLITATGQRVTLRCSPRSGDLSVYWYQQSLDQGLQFLIQYYNGEERAKGNILERFSAQQFPDLHSELNLSSLELGDSALYFCASSAGTSGPPYEQYFGPGTRLTVT.

This chain links TRBV6-2 or TRBV6-3 with TRBJ2-3; TRBD2 matches 11 bases. There are 18 residues in the CDR3. Germline assignment: CDR1 MNHEY and CDR2 SVGEGT. V shed 4 bases, J shed 5 bases, and the junction held 14 bases outside the gene matches. This CDR3 reads CASSSPPRLAGLVDTQYF. CDR3 DNA sequence: TGTGCCAGCAGTTCCCCGCCAAGACTAGCGGGATTGGTAGATACGCAGTATTTT.

V gene TRBV6-5 combines with J gene TRBJ2-7, with 7 bases aligning to TRBD1. V shed 0 bases and J 5 bases; nucleotides not matched to a gene: 10. CDR3 length: 16 amino acids. Germline loops: CDR1 MNHEY, CDR2 SVGAGI. DNA of the CDR3: TGTGCCAGCAGTTACTCTACCAGGGGGATCGGGGACGAGCAGTACTTC. Its protein product is CASSYSTRGIGDEQYF.

The chain couples TRBV7-8 to TRBJ2-3, with D tentatively TRBD2 (6 bases). This CDR3 is built from 16 residues. The germline CDR1 and CDR2 sequences are SGHVS and FQNEAQ. The V gene lost 4 bases and the J gene lost 0 bases, with 14 bases spanning the gap. CDR3 sequence reads: CASSSPRTISTDTQYF. The CDR3 DNA reads TGTGCCAGCAGCTCGCCTCGGACTATCAGCACAGATACGCAGTATTTT.

The table lists this clonotype with many counts. The CDR3 sequence is CASSQATEAFF. The CDR3 DNA reads as TGTGCCAGCAGCCAAGCGACTGAAGCTTTCTTT. The J gene is TRBJ1-1, the V gene TRBV3-1; unclear D gene. V lost 1 base and J 5 bases, leaving 2 bases between the germline ends. CDR3 length: 11 amino acids. Germline V gene sequence: CDR1 LGHDT, CDR2 YNNKEL (reference sequence).